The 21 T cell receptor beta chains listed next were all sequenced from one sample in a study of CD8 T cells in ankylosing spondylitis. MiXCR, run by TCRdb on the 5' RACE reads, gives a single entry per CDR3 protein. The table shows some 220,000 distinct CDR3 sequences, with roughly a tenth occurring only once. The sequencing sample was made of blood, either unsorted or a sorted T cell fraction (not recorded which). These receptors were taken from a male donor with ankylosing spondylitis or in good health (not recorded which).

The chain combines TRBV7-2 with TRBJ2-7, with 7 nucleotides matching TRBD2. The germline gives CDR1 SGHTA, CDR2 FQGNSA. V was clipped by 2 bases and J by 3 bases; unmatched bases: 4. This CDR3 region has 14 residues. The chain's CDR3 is CASSLNPGGYEQYF. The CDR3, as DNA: TGTGCCAGCAGCTTAAATCCGGGGGGCTACGAGCAGTACTTC.

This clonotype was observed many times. The CDR3 DNA reads TGTGCCAGTAGCCCCCCGGCGCGGACTGAAGCTTTCTTT. It is translated as CASSPPARTEAFF. This chain uses TRBV19 with TRBJ1-1; D uncertain. Germline V gene sequence: CDR1 LNHDA, CDR2 SQIVND (reference sequence). The CDR3 is 13 residues long. V lost 6 bases and J lost 5, with 13 bases in between.

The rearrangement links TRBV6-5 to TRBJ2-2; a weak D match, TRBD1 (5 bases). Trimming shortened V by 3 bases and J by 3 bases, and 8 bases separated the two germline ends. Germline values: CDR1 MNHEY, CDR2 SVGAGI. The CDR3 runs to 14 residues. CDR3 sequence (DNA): TGTGCCAGCAGTTATGGGGCGGACACCGGGGAGCTGTTTTTT. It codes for CASSYGADTGELFF.

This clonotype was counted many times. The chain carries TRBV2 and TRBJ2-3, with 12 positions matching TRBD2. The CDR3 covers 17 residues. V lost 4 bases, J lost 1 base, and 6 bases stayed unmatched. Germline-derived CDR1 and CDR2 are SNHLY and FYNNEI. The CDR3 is CASSARRLAGGTDTQYF. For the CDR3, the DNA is TGTGCCAGCAGTGCTCGTAGACTAGCGGGGGGCACAGATACGCAGTATTTT.

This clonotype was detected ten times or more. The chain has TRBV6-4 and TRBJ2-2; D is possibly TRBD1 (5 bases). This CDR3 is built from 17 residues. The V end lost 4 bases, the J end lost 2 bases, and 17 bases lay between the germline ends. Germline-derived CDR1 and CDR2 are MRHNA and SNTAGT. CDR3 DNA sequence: TGTGCCAGCAGTGCCGTCTCAGGGATGGTTAACACCGGGGAGCTGTTTTTT. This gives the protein CASSAVSGMVNTGELFF.

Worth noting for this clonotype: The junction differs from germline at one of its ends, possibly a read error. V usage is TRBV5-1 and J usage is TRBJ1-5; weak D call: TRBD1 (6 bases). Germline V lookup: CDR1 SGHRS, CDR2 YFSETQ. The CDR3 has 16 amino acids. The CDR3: CASSLDGGANNQPQHF. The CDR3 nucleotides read TGCGCCAGTAGCTTGGATGGGGGCGCGAACAATCAGCCCCAGCATTTT.

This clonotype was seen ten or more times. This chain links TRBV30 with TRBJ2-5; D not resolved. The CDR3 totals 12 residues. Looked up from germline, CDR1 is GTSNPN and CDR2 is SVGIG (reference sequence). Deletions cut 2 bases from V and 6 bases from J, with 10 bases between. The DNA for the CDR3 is TGTGCCTGGAGTCTCGGGCAGCAGACCCAGTACTTC. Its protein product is CAWSLGQQTQYF.

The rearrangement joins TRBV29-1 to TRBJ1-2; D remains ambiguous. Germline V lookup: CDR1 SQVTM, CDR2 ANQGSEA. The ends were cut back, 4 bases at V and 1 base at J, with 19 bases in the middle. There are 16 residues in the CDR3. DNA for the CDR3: TGCAGCGTTGGATCCTACTTAAGGATTGGTAACTATGGCTACACCTTC. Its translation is CSVGSYLRIGNYGYTF.

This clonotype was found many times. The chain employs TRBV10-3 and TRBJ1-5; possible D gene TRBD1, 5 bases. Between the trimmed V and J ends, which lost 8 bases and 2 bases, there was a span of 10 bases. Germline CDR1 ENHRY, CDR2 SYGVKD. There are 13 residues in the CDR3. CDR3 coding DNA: TGTGCCATCGGGGGGATCGGCAATCAGCCCCAGCATTTT. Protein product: CAIGGIGNQPQHF.

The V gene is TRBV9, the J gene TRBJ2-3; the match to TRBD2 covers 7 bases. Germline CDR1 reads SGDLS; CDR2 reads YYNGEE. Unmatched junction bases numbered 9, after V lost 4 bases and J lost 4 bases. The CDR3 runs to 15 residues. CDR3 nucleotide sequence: TGTGCCAGCAGCCCCTCCCTAGCGGCCCCAGATACGCAGTATTTT. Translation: CASSPSLAAPDTQYF.

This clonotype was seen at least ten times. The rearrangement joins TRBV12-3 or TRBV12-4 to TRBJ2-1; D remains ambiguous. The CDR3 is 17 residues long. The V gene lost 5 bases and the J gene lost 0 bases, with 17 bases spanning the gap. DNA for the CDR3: TGTGCCAGCAGTCTCTCCTTTGCGGTAAGCTCCTACAATGAGCAGTTCTTC. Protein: CASSLSFAVSSYNEQFF.

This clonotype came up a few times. This CDR3 is CASDRGRGMNTEAFF. The DNA of the CDR3 is TGTGCCAGCGACAGGGGGCGAGGGATGAACACTGAAGCTTTCTTT. The J gene is TRBJ1-1, the V gene TRBV7-2, with 10 bases matching TRBD1. The CDR3 is made up of 15 amino acids. V dropped 8 bases and J dropped 0; count of bases not matched to a gene: 6. CDR1 and CDR2 from the germline V gene are SGHTA and FQGNSA.

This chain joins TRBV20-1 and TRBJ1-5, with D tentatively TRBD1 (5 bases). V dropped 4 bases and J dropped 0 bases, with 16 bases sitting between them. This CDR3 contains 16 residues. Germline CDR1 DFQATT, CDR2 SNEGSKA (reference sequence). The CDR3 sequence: CSAINGASYSNQPQHF. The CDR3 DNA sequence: TGCAGTGCTATAAATGGGGCCTCTTATAGCAATCAGCCCCAGCATTTT.

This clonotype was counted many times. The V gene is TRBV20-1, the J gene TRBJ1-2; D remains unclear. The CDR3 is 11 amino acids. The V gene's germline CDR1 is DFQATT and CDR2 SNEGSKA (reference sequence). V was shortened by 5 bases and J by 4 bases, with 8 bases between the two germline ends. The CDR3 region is CSAGEGYGYTF. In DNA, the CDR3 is TGCAGTGCTGGCGAGGGCTATGGCTACACCTTC.

CDR3 sequence (DNA): TGTGCCAGCAGTAAGTGGACTAATGAGCAGTTCTTC. It translates to CASSKWTNEQFF. This chain uses TRBV25-1 with TRBJ2-1, with a weak D call TRBD2 (5 bases). Germline loops: CDR1 MGHDK, CDR2 SYGVNS. This CDR3 contains 12 residues. The V end was cut by 5 bases, the J end by 7 bases, with 9 bases between.

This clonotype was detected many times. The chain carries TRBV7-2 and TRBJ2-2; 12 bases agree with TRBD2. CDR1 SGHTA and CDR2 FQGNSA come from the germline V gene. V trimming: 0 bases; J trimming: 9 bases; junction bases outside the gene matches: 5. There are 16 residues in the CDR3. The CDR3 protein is CASSLASSGGARELFF. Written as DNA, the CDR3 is TGTGCCAGCAGCTTAGCTTCTAGCGGGGGGGCCCGGGAGCTGTTTTTT.

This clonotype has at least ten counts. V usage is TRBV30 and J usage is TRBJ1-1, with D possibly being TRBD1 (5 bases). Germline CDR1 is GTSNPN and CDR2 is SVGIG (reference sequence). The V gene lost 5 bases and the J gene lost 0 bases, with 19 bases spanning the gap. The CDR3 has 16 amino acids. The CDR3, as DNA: TGTGCCTGGGACCAACGTTGGGGGGACCTGAACACTGAAGCTTTCTTT. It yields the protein CAWDQRWGDLNTEAFF.

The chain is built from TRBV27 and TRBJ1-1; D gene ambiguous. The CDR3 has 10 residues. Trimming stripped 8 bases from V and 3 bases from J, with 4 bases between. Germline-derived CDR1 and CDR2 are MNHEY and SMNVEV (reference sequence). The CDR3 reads CASGHTEAFF. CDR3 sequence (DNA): TGTGCCAGCGGCCACACTGAAGCTTTCTTT.

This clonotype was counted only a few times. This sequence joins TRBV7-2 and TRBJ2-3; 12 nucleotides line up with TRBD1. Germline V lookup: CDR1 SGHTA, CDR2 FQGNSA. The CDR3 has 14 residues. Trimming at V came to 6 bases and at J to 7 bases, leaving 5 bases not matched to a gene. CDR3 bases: TGTGCCAGCAGTCGGGACAGGGGGCATAATACGCAGTATTTT. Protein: CASSRDRGHNTQYF.

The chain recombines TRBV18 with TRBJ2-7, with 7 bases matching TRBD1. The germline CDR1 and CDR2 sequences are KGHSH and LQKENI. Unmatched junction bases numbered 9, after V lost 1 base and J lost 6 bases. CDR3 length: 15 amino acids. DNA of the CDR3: TGTGCCAGCTCACCACAGTCAGGGGGATCCGGCGAGCAGTACTTC. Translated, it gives CASSPQSGGSGEQYF. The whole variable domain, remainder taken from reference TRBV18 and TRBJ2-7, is NAGVMQNPRHLVRRRGQEARLRCSPMKGHSHVYWYRQLPEEGLKFMVYLQKENIIDESGMPKERFSAEFPKEGPSILRIQQVVRGDSAAYFCASSPQSGGSGEQYFGPGTRLTVT.

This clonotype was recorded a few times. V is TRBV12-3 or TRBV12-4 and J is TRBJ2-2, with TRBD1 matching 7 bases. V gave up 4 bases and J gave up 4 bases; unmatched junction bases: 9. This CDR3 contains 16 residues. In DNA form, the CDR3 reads TGTGCCAGCAGTTACCACAGGGGCCAAGCCACCGGGGAGCTGTTTTTT. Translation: CASSYHRGQATGELFF.